The 26 T cell receptor beta chains listed next were all sequenced from one sample in a study of cytomegalovirus exposure and HLA in healthy donors. With 60 Vbeta and 13 Jbeta primers, the PCR was carried out. The data were produced by immunoSEQ multiplex PCR, yet TCRdb's version contains in-frame clones alone and is incomplete. Of 150,000 to 200,000 clones in the sample, more than 70% are singletons; the top ten hold around 1%. Sequenced input: PBMCs. The receptors come from a woman in her 40s in good health and CMV-seronegative.

V is TRBV19 and J is TRBJ1-2, with D perhaps TRBD1 (5 bases). Per the germline V gene, CDR1 is LNHDA and CDR2 is SQIVND (reference sequence). V lost 10 bases to trimming and J lost 6 bases, with 21 bases between them. This CDR3 region has 14 residues. The CDR3 loop is CATPSEGSVNGYTF. In DNA form, the CDR3 reads TGTGCCACCCCCTCGGAGGGGAGCGTAAATGGCTACACCTTC.

The chain joins TRBV5-1 to TRBJ1-5; no reliable D call. Germline-derived CDR1 and CDR2 are SGHRS and YFSETQ. Trimming took 0 bases from V and 7 from J, leaving 8 bases between them. The CDR3 has 13 amino acids. The CDR3 here is CASSLGQAQPQHF. The CDR3 DNA is TGCGCCAGCAGCTTGGGACAAGCCCAGCCCCAGCATTTT.

V and J are TRBV18 and TRBJ1-2; a possible D gene is TRBD1 (6 bases). Looked up from germline, CDR1 is KGHSH and CDR2 is LQKENI. The CDR3 has 13 residues. V lost 5 bases to trimming and J lost 4 bases, with 11 bases between them. CDR3 in amino acids: CASSSQGVYGYTF. For the CDR3, the DNA is TGTGCCAGCTCATCACAGGGAGTCTATGGCTACACCTTC.

The chain recombines TRBV6-5 with TRBJ2-3, with D possibly being TRBD1 (6 bases). From germline, CDR1 is MNHEY and CDR2 SVGAGI. The CDR3 has 15 amino acids. Trimming took 7 bases from V and 0 from J, leaving 14 bases between them. The CDR3 protein is CASTPRGGSTDTQYF. CDR3 coding DNA: TGTGCCAGCACCCCCAGGGGCGGAAGCACAGATACGCAGTATTTT.

V gene TRBV5-1 combines with J gene TRBJ2-3, with TRBD1 matching over 11 bases. The CDR3 runs to 16 residues. V lost 1 base, J lost 2 bases, and 3 bases stayed unmatched. Germline V CDR1 and CDR2: SGHRS, YFSETQ. The CDR3 region is CASSLRTGGTTDTQYF. CDR3 bases: TGCGCCAGCAGCTTGAGGACAGGGGGCACCACAGATACGCAGTATTTT.

This clone was counted a few times. V and J are TRBV7-2 and TRBJ2-2; D remains ambiguous. Germline CDR1 is SGHTA and CDR2 is FQGNSA. This CDR3 has 13 residues. The V and J ends lost 0 bases and 8 bases respectively, with 7 bases between them. The CDR3 here is CASSLAYAGELFF. The CDR3 DNA follows: TGTGCCAGCAGCTTAGCTTATGCGGGGGAGCTGTTTTTT.

This clone was recorded once. The rearrangement uses TRBV9 and TRBJ2-1, with TRBD2 matching over 10 bases. This CDR3 contains 16 residues. The germline CDR1 and CDR2 sequences are SGDLS and YYNGEE. J lost 3 bases, V lost 4 bases, and 7 bases had no gene match. The CDR3: CASSTLGLADYNEQFF. The CDR3 DNA sequence: TGTGCCAGCAGCACCTTAGGACTAGCGGACTACAATGAGCAGTTCTTC.

The chain combines TRBV4-1 with TRBJ2-3; 16 bases align to TRBD2. The CDR3 runs to 16 residues. Germline-derived CDR1 and CDR2 are MGHRA and YSYEKL. With V trimmed by 1 base and J by 9 bases, 4 bases remained unmatched. The CDR3 reads CASSQVEGLAGGTQYF. CDR3 nucleotide sequence: TGCGCCAGCAGCCAAGTGGAGGGACTAGCGGGAGGGACGCAGTATTTT.

The gene calls are TRBV11-2 and TRBJ1-3, with a tentative D call TRBD1 (6 bases). Deletions cut 5 bases from V and 4 bases from J, with 12 bases between. The CDR3 spans 14 residues. Germline assignment: CDR1 SGHAT and CDR2 FQNNGV. The CDR3 DNA reads TGTGCCAGCAGCCCTGGGACATTGGGAAACACCATATATTTT. Encoded protein: CASSPGTLGNTIYF.

The chain recombines TRBV19 with TRBJ2-3, with D unclear. CDR1 is LNHDA and CDR2 is SQIVND in the germline V gene (reference sequence). V lost 0 bases to trimming and J lost 2 bases, with 9 bases between them. The CDR3 sequence is 15 residues long. The CDR3 bases are TGTGCCAGTAGTATAGATCCGAGGTACACAGATACGCAGTATTTT. It is translated as CASSIDPRYTDTQYF. Full variable domain (rest looked up from reference TRBV19 and TRBJ2-3): DGGITQSPKYLFRKEGQNVTLSCEQNLNHDAMYWYRQDPGQGLRLIYYSQIVNDFQKGDIAEGYSVSREKKESFPLTVTSAQKNPTAFYLCASSIDPRYTDTQYFGPGTRLTVL.

The chain combines TRBV5-1 with TRBJ1-2; D call uncertain. Deletions cut 1 base from V and 7 bases from J, with 8 bases between. The CDR3 has 12 amino acids. Germline loops: CDR1 SGHRS, CDR2 YFSETQ. The CDR3 sequence: CASSLNRGGYTF. The CDR3 DNA reads TGCGCCAGCAGCTTGAATCGGGGTGGCTACACCTTC.

V gene TRBV13 combines with J gene TRBJ1-3; D unresolved. The CDR3 has 17 residues. CDR1 is PRHDT, CDR2 FYEKMQ, per germline (reference sequence). Trimming cost V 0 bases and J 1 base, with 13 bases left between them. The CDR3: CASSLGGPPPSGNTIYF. The CDR3 DNA follows: TGTGCCAGCAGCTTAGGGGGCCCCCCCCCGTCTGGAAACACCATATATTTT.

The V and J genes are TRBV15 and TRBJ2-1; 11 bases are a match to TRBD2. The germline V gene has CDR1 LNHNV and CDR2 YYDKDF (reference sequence). The V gene end was trimmed by 6 bases and the J gene end by 6 bases; junction bases not matched to a gene: 7. The CDR3 runs to 15 residues. The CDR3 spells CATRILAGATNEQFF. In nucleotides, the CDR3 is TGTGCCACCAGAATACTAGCGGGGGCAACCAATGAGCAGTTCTTC.

The genes are TRBV5-4 and TRBJ2-7, with 7 bases fitting TRBD1. This CDR3 region has 15 residues. The V segment lost 2 bases and the J segment 2 bases; nucleotides outside the gene matches: 7. Germline V gene sequence: CDR1 SGHNT, CDR2 YYREEE (reference sequence). The CDR3 sequence: CASSLGGLVTYEQYF. The DNA of the CDR3 is TGTGCCAGCAGCTTAGGGGGCCTAGTGACCTACGAGCAGTACTTC.

The V and J genes are TRBV5-1 and TRBJ1-1, with D perhaps matching TRBD1 (5 bases). CDR1 and CDR2 (germline): SGHRS, YFSETQ. This CDR3 is 15 amino acids long. The germline V and J ends were trimmed by 2 bases and 1 base, with 12 bases remaining between them. In DNA form, the CDR3 reads TGCGCCAGCAGCTTTTCTGGACACTCGAACACTGAAGCTTTCTTT. Translation gives CASSFSGHSNTEAFF.

The chain uses TRBV9 and TRBJ2-7, with D possibly matching TRBD1 (5 bases). V lost 4 bases to trimming and J lost 6 bases, with 11 bases between them. This CDR3 has 12 residues. The germline V gene encodes CDR1 SGDLS and CDR2 YYNGEE. The CDR3 DNA sequence: TGTGCCAGCAGCTCGTTGGGGCGCGAGCAGTACTTC. This gives the protein CASSSLGREQYF.

The chain links TRBV5-5 to TRBJ2-7, with a possible D match to TRBD1 (6 bases). Germline V gives CDR1 SGHKS, CDR2 YYEKEE (reference sequence). Trimming shortened V by 4 bases and J by 6 bases, and 17 bases separated the two germline ends. The CDR3 has 14 residues. The chain's CDR3 is CASSTRTDAAEQYV. CDR3 coding DNA: TGTGCCAGCAGCACTAGGACAGACGCTGCCGAGCAGTACGTC.

V and J are TRBV19 and TRBJ2-5, with D perhaps TRBD2 (6 bases). The CDR3 covers 17 residues. Trimming shortened V by 7 bases and J by 5 bases, and 26 bases separated the two germline ends. From germline, CDR1 is LNHDA and CDR2 SQIVND (reference sequence). The CDR3 DNA sequence: TGTGCCAGTACCACCTCAAAGGCAGGGAGGTCCCTGGAGACCCAGTACTTC. Protein: CASTTSKAGRSLETQYF.

This clone occurred once. V and J are TRBV19 and TRBJ1-1, with D possibly being TRBD1 (5 bases). Germline assignment: CDR1 LNHDA and CDR2 SQIVND (reference sequence). The V end lost 10 bases, the J end lost 5 bases, and 17 bases lay between the germline ends. This CDR3 is 13 amino acids long. The CDR3 is CATRGGGVTEAFF. CDR3 coding DNA: TGTGCCACCCGGGGGGGAGGTGTTACTGAAGCTTTCTTT.

The J gene is TRBJ2-5, the V gene TRBV5-4; a possible D gene is TRBD1 (6 bases). The germline CDR1 and CDR2 sequences are SGHNT and YYREEE (reference sequence). Trimming stripped 5 bases from V and 5 bases from J, with 16 bases between. This CDR3 has 14 amino acids. DNA for the CDR3: TGTGCCAGCAGTCCTAACAGGGTTTTTGAGACCCAGTACTTC. It codes for CASSPNRVFETQYF.

V and J are TRBV27 and TRBJ1-1, with a weak D call TRBD1 (5 bases). The V end lost 6 bases, the J end lost 3 bases, and 14 bases lay between the germline ends. This CDR3 is 14 amino acids long. Germline V CDR1 and CDR2: MNHEY, SMNVEV (reference sequence). The CDR3 DNA reads as TGTGCCAGCAGCAAGGGAGGGGAGGACACTGAAGCTTTCTTT. Translation gives CASSKGGEDTEAFF.

The chain combines TRBV5-1 with TRBJ2-1; 10 positions match TRBD2. The CDR3 has 15 amino acids. The J segment lost 8 bases and the V segment lost 0 bases, leaving 5 bases of the junction unmatched. Per the germline V gene, CDR1 is SGHRS and CDR2 is YFSETQ. The CDR3 spells CASSLALAGADEQFF. The CDR3, as DNA: TGCGCCAGCAGCTTGGCCCTAGCGGGAGCCGATGAGCAGTTCTTC. Variable domain in full (rest from reference TRBV5-1 and TRBJ2-1): KAGVTQTPRYLIKTRGQQVTLSCSPISGHRSVSWYQQTPGQGLQFLFEYFSETQRNKGNFPGRFSGRQFSNSRSEMNVSTLELGDSALYLCASSLALAGADEQFFGPGTRLTVL.

The gene calls are TRBV5-1 and TRBJ2-1; D might be TRBD2 (6 bases). Germline lookup yields CDR1 SGHRS and CDR2 YFSETQ. The length of the CDR3 is 15 residues. V gave up 4 bases and J gave up 3 bases, with 14 bases separating them. CDR3 DNA sequence: TGCGCCAGCAGCCCCAGACTAGAAGGCTACAATGAGCAGTTCTTC. It is translated as CASSPRLEGYNEQFF.

A note on this clone: One end of the junction fails to match germline, which may point to a read error. The genes are TRBV10-3 and TRBJ2-1; TRBD2 agrees at 7 bases. The CDR3 contains 14 residues. Germline lookup yields CDR1 ENHRY and CDR2 SYGVKD. CDR3 amino acids: CASSTRLADNEQFF. CDR3 nucleotides: TGTGCCAGCAGTACAAGACTAGCAGACAATGAGCAGTTCTTC.

The V gene is TRBV9, the J gene TRBJ2-7, with a weak D call TRBD1 (5 bases). Looked up from germline, CDR1 is SGDLS and CDR2 is YYNGEE. The CDR3 runs to 14 residues. V was pared by 0 bases and J by 1 base, with 8 bases between. CDR3 nucleotides: TGTGCCAGCAGCGTAGGCCCAGGGTCCTACGAGCAGTACGTC. Its protein product is CASSVGPGSYEQYV.

This chain joins TRBV6-5 and TRBJ1-2, with 8 bases fitting TRBD1. J gave up 8 bases and V 1 base, and 3 bases lay outside the gene matches. The CDR3 runs to 13 residues. The germline CDR1 and CDR2 sequences are MNHEY and SVGAGI. The CDR3 DNA reads as TGTGCCAGCAGTTACTGGCAGGGGGCCGGCTACACCTTC. This encodes CASSYWQGAGYTF.